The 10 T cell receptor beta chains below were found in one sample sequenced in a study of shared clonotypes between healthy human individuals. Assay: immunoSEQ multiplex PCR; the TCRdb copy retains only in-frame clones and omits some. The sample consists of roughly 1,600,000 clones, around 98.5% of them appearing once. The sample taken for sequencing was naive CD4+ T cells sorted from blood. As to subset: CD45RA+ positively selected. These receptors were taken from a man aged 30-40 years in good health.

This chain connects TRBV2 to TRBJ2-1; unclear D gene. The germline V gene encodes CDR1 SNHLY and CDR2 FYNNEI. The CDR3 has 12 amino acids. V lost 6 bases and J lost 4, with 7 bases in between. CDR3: CASSVEYNEQFF. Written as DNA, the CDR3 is TGTGCCAGCAGCGTGGAGTACAATGAGCAGTTCTTC.

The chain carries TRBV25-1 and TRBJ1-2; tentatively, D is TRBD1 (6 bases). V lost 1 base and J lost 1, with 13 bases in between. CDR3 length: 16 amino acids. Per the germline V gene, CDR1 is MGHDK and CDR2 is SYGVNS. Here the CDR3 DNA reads TGTGCCAGCAGTGAATCATCAGGGGAGGATAACTATGGCTACACCTTC. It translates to CASSESSGEDNYGYTF.

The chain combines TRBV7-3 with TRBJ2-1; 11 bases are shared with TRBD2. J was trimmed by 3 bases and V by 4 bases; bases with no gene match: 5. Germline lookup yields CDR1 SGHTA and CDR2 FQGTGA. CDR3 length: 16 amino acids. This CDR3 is CASSSNSGRGYNEQFF. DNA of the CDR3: TGTGCCAGCAGCTCCAATAGCGGGAGGGGCTACAATGAGCAGTTCTTC.

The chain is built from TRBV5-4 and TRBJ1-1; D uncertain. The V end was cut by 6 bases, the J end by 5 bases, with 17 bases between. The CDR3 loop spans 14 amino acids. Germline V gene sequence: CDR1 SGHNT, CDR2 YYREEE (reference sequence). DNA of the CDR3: TGTGCCAGCACCCCCCGGGGTGGAGAAACTGAAGCTTTCTTT. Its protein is CASTPRGGETEAFF. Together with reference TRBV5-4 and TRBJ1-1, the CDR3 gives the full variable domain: ETGVTQSPTHLIKTRGQQVTLRCSSQSGHNTVSWYQQALGQGPQFIFQYYREEENGRGNFPPRFSGLQFPNYSSELNVNALELDDSALYLCASTPRGGETEAFFGQGTRLTVV.

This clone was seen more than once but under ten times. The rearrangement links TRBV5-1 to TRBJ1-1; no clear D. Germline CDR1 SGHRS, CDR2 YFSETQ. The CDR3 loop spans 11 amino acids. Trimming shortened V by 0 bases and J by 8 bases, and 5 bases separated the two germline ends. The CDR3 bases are TGCGCCAGCAGCTTGGGGCAGGAAGCTTTCTTT. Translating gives CASSLGQEAFF.

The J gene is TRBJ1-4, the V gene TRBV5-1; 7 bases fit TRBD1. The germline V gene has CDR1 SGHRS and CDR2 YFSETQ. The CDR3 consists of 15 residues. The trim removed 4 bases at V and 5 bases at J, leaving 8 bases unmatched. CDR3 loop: CASSTGTALNEKLFF. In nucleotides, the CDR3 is TGCGCCAGCAGCACCGGGACAGCCCTAAATGAAAAACTGTTTTTT.

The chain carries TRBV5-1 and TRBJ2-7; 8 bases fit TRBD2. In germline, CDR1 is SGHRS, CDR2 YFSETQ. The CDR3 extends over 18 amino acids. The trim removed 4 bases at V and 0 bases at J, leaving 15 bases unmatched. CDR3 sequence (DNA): TGCGCCAGCAGCCCCGGGTCCCGATTAGCGGGAATCTCCTACGAGCAGTACTTC. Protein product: CASSPGSRLAGISYEQYF.

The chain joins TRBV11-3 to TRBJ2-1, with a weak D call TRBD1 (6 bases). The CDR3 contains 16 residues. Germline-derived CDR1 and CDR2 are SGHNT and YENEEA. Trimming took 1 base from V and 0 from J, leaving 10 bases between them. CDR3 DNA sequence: TGTGCCAGCAGCTTAGGGGGGCCTGACTCCTACAATGAGCAGTTCTTC. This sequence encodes CASSLGGPDSYNEQFF.

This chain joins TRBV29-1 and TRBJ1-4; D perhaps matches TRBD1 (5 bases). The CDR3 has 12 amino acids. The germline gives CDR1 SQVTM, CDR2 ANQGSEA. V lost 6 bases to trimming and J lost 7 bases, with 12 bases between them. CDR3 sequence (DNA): TGCAGCGTCAGGGCATCGGGTGAAAAACTGTTTTTT. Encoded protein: CSVRASGEKLFF.

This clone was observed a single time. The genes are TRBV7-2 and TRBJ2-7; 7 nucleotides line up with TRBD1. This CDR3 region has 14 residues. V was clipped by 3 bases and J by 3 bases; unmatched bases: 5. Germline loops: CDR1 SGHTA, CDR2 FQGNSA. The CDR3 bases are TGTGCCAGCAGCTTGAGGGACAGCCTCTACGAGCAGTACTTC. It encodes CASSLRDSLYEQYF.